The 20 T cell receptor beta chains below all came from one sample that was sequenced in a study of blood T cell repertoires in COVID-19. The method was immunoSEQ multiplex PCR; TCRdb's version includes in-frame clones alone and lacks a portion of them. There are a few hundred thousand clones in the sample; 88% occur only once, and about 8.5% lies in the top ten. The material sequenced was peripheral blood. These receptors all stem from a man in his late teens or twenties with active or convalescent COVID-19.

The V gene is TRBV29-1, the J gene TRBJ1-1; TRBD1 matches 10 bases. There are 13 residues in the CDR3. The V and J ends lost 7 bases and 6 bases, in that order; junction bases with no gene match: 8. Per the germline V gene, CDR1 is SQVTM and CDR2 is ANQGSEA. The CDR3 region is CSAPGQGLAEAFF. Here the CDR3 DNA reads TGCAGCGCACCGGGACAGGGGTTGGCTGAAGCTTTCTTT. Complete variable domain (other parts from reference TRBV29-1 and TRBJ1-1): SAVISQKPSRDICQRGTSLTIQCQVDSQVTMMFWYRQQPGQSLTLIATANQGSEATYESGFVIDKFPISRPNLTFSTLTVSNMSPEDSSIYLCSAPGQGLAEAFFGQGTRLTVV.

The chain carries TRBV3-1 (or the pseudogene TRBV3-2) and TRBJ1-2; D ambiguous. From germline, CDR1 is LGHDT and CDR2 YNNKEL (reference sequence). The CDR3 runs 14 residues. Deletions cut 6 bases from V and 8 bases from J, with 19 bases between. CDR3 sequence reads: CASSRRTALEGYTF. The CDR3 DNA follows: TGTGCCAGCAGTCGTCGGACTGCCCTGGAGGGCTACACCTTC.

The chain uses TRBV9 and TRBJ2-7; TRBD2 matches at 10 bases. The CDR3 covers 16 residues. Germline trimming cut 4 bases from V and 5 bases from J; bases unmatched to any gene: 12. Germline V lookup: CDR1 SGDLS, CDR2 YYNGEE. CDR3 region: CASSPGGLASNDEQYF. The CDR3 nucleotides are TGTGCCAGCAGCCCCGGGGGACTAGCGAGTAACGACGAGCAGTACTTC. Full variable domain (outside the CDR3, taken from reference TRBV9 and TRBJ2-7): DSGVTQTPKHLITATGQRVTLRCSPRSGDLSVYWYQQSLDQGLQFLIQYYNGEERAKGNILERFSAQQFPDLHSELNLSSLELGDSALYFCASSPGGLASNDEQYFGPGTRLTVT.

This clone has just a few counts. The chain carries TRBV14 and TRBJ1-1, with 9 bases lining up with TRBD1. There are 15 residues in the CDR3. The germline CDR1 and CDR2 sequences are SGHDN and FVKESK. J lost 4 bases, V lost 4 bases, and 7 bases had no gene match. The CDR3 protein is CASSPYMDRGTEAFF. CDR3 coding DNA: TGTGCCAGCAGCCCCTATATGGACAGGGGCACTGAAGCTTTCTTT.

This clone is a singleton in its sample. V usage is TRBV4-1 and J usage is TRBJ2-1; D ambiguous. V lost 1 base and J 0 bases, leaving 10 bases between the germline ends. This CDR3 region has 16 residues. Germline CDR1 reads MGHRA; CDR2 reads YSYEKL. CDR3 loop: CASSQVALSSYNEQFF. CDR3 bases: TGCGCCAGCAGCCAAGTTGCACTATCCTCCTACAATGAGCAGTTCTTC.

The V gene is TRBV4-2, the J gene TRBJ2-7; 8 positions match TRBD2. J was trimmed by 3 bases and V by 0 bases; bases with no gene match: 7. The CDR3 extends over 16 amino acids. Germline V CDR1 and CDR2: LGHNA, YNFKEQ. CDR3: CASSQDPGLVVYEQYF. CDR3 coding DNA: TGTGCCAGCAGCCAAGATCCGGGACTAGTAGTCTACGAGCAGTACTTC.

The rearrangement uses TRBV10-3 and TRBJ2-7; 8 nucleotides agree with TRBD1. The CDR3 contains 12 residues. With 7 bases clipped from V and 6 bases from J, the junction kept 5 bases outside the gene matches. Germline V lookup: CDR1 ENHRY, CDR2 SYGVKD. The CDR3 DNA sequence: TGTGCCATCAACGACAGGGGCATCGAGCAGTACTTC. Its protein product is CAINDRGIEQYF.

As for this clone: A read error may account for a junction end that differs from germline. CDR3 sequence (DNA): TGTGCCAGCGAGGACAGTGGGCAGTATTGTTTT. Translation gives CASEDSGQYCF. J is TRBJ2-3 and V is TRBV6-6; D is perhaps TRBD1 (6 bases). CDR1 and CDR2 from the germline V gene are MNHNY and SVGAGI (reference sequence). The CDR3 spans 11 residues.

The V call is TRBV7-9, the J call TRBJ1-2; no clear D gene. Germline V gene sequence: CDR1 SEHNR, CDR2 FQNEAQ (reference sequence). Trimming pared 3 bases from V and 2 bases from J, leaving 13 bases between. The CDR3 covers 15 residues. CDR3 DNA: TGTGCCAGCAGCTTTTGGCAGGACTCAAACTATGGCTACACCTTC. It specifies CASSFWQDSNYGYTF.

V usage is TRBV7-8 and J usage is TRBJ1-5; D is perhaps TRBD1 (5 bases). Trimming left V 5 bases short and J 7 bases short, with 18 bases between. This CDR3 is built from 15 residues. CDR1 is SGHVS and CDR2 is FQNEAQ in the germline V gene. The chain's CDR3 is CASSLQGTYLQPQHF. The CDR3 DNA reads TGTGCCAGCAGCCTTCAAGGGACTTACTTGCAGCCCCAGCATTTT.

This chain uses TRBV19 with TRBJ2-1, with 10 bases that match TRBD2. Looked up from germline, CDR1 is LNHDA and CDR2 is SQIVND (reference sequence). The CDR3 spans 15 residues. V lost 4 bases and J lost 4; bases outside the gene matches: 4. CDR3 region: CASSTSGGDYNEQFF. The CDR3, as DNA: TGTGCCAGTAGTACCAGCGGGGGGGATTACAATGAGCAGTTCTTC.

The chain combines TRBV11-2 with TRBJ2-6; TRBD1 agrees at 10 bases. Germline V gives CDR1 SGHAT, CDR2 FQNNGV. V lost 4 bases and J lost 2; bases outside the gene matches: 5. The CDR3 length is 17 residues. The DNA for the CDR3 is TGTGCCAGCAGCTCCCGGGACAGGGGACCTGGGGCCAACGTCCTGACTTTC. Its translation is CASSSRDRGPGANVLTF. Full variable domain (missing parts from reference TRBV11-2 and TRBJ2-6): EAGVAQSPRYKIIEKRQSVAFWCNPISGHATLYWYQQILGQGPKLLIQFQNNGVVDDSQLPKDRFSAERLKGVDSTLKIQPAKLEDSAVYLCASSSRDRGPGANVLTFGAGSRLTVL.

The chain links TRBV5-5 to TRBJ1-2, with D possibly TRBD1 on 6 matching bases. The CDR3 runs 13 residues. Trimming stripped 2 bases from V and 6 bases from J, with 11 bases between. Germline values: CDR1 SGHKS, CDR2 YYEKEE (reference sequence). The CDR3 sequence: CASSLIQGNGYTF. The CDR3 DNA is TGTGCCAGCAGCTTAATCCAGGGGAATGGCTACACCTTC.

The chain combines TRBV7-3 with TRBJ2-4, with D tentatively TRBD2 (6 bases). Germline loops: CDR1 SGHTA, CDR2 FQGTGA. V was trimmed by 1 base and J by 3 bases, leaving 7 bases between them. The length of the CDR3 is 14 residues. CDR3: CASSLMGGKNIQYF. CDR3 in DNA: TGTGCCAGCAGCTTAATGGGAGGCAAAAACATTCAGTACTTC.

The rearrangement links TRBV3-1 (or the pseudogene TRBV3-2) to TRBJ2-2, with 7 bases fitting TRBD2. Germline V lookup: CDR1 LGHDT, CDR2 YNNKEL (reference sequence). J gave up 7 bases and V 4 bases, and 18 bases lay outside the gene matches. This CDR3 is built from 18 residues. This CDR3 is CASSLLRPLGRGYGELFF. CDR3 DNA sequence: TGTGCCAGCAGCCTCCTCAGACCCCTAGGGCGGGGGTACGGGGAGCTGTTTTTT.

The V call is TRBV5-1, the J call TRBJ2-3, with 11 bases aligning to TRBD2. V was pared by 1 base and J by 2 bases, with 9 bases of the junction left unmatched. Germline assignment: CDR1 SGHRS and CDR2 YFSETQ. The CDR3 sequence is 18 residues long. The CDR3 nucleotides read TGCGCCAGCAGCTTGTATCTAGCGGGGGGCGGAACCACAGATACGCAGTATTTT. Encoded protein: CASSLYLAGGGTTDTQYF.

The chain employs TRBV2 and TRBJ1-1; possibly TRBD1 for D (5 bases). Germline V CDR1 and CDR2: SNHLY, FYNNEI. The CDR3 is 15 residues long. V lost 2 bases and J lost 6, with 16 bases in between. In DNA, the CDR3 is TGTGCCAGCAGTGAACTCATCCAGGGTCAGCCTGAAGCTTTCTTT. Translation: CASSELIQGQPEAFF.

This clone was observed a single time. The chain combines TRBV7-3 with TRBJ2-5, with D possibly TRBD1 on 6 matching bases. The CDR3 contains 14 residues. Germline V gene data show CDR1 as SGHTA and CDR2 as FQGTGA. V lost 3 bases and J lost 1, with 9 bases in between. CDR3 sequence: CASSFGGAQETQYF. CDR3 nucleotide sequence: TGTGCCAGCAGCTTTGGGGGCGCCCAAGAGACCCAGTACTTC.

This chain joins TRBV7-2 and TRBJ2-1, with 7 positions matching TRBD2. Germline trimming cut 2 bases from V and 4 bases from J; bases unmatched to any gene: 8. Per germline, CDR1 SGHTA and CDR2 FQGNSA. The CDR3 runs to 16 residues. In DNA form, the CDR3 reads TGTGCCAGCAGCTTAAATCAAGCGGGGAGTTACAATGAGCAGTTCTTC. Its protein product is CASSLNQAGSYNEQFF.

This clone was detected once. This chain connects TRBV19 to TRBJ2-7, with 8 nucleotides matching TRBD2. The CDR3 sequence is 15 residues long. The trim removed 8 bases at V and 2 bases at J, leaving 11 bases unmatched. Per the germline V gene, CDR1 is LNHDA and CDR2 is SQIVND (reference sequence). In DNA form, the CDR3 reads TGTGCCAGTTCCGGGGGGGATGGCATTCCCTACGAGCAGTACTTC. Amino acid sequence: CASSGGDGIPYEQYF. The whole variable domain, filled in from reference TRBV19 and TRBJ2-7, reads DGGITQSPKYLFRKEGQNVTLSCEQNLNHDAMYWYRQDPGQGLRLIYYSQIVNDFQKGDIAEGYSVSREKKESFPLTVTSAQKNPTAFYLCASSGGDGIPYEQYFGPGTRLTVT.